The 18 T cell receptor beta chains presented below share a single source sample, sequenced in a study of blood T cell repertoires in COVID-19. Assay used: immunoSEQ multiplex PCR; TCRdb lists only in-frame clones, some missing. The table lists fewer than 250,000 clones, roughly 84% of them singletons. Sequencing was carried out using PBMCs or T cells enriched from blood (not recorded which). Every receptor here comes from a man younger than 40 in a cohort exposed to, infected with or recovered from COVID-19 (not recorded which).

This clone has only one observation. The chain uses TRBV28 and TRBJ2-2, with 8 bases fitting TRBD1. The CDR3 is 16 residues long. Germline CDR1 reads MDHEN; CDR2 reads SYDVKM. V dropped 6 bases and J dropped 1; count of bases not matched to a gene: 7. CDR3 region: CASSITGTGNTGELFF. CDR3 DNA sequence: TGTGCCAGCAGCATAACCGGGACAGGGAACACCGGGGAGCTGTTTTTT.

J is TRBJ1-3 and V is TRBV11-2; maybe TRBD1 (5 bases). The CDR3 length is 16 residues. V gave up 2 bases and J gave up 0 bases, with 11 bases separating them. Germline loops: CDR1 SGHAT, CDR2 FQNNGV. The CDR3 loop reads CASSLLIGVSGNTIYF. As DNA, the CDR3 is TGTGCCAGCAGCTTATTAATAGGGGTCTCTGGAAACACCATATATTTT.

This clone showed up just a few times. Distinct nucleotide sequences in the sample also encode this CDR3. This rearrangement joins TRBV20-1 to TRBJ1-3, with D unresolved. V was trimmed by 6 bases and J by 4 bases, leaving 7 bases between them. CDR1 is DFQATT and CDR2 is SNEGSKA in the germline V gene (reference sequence). This CDR3 is built from 11 residues. The CDR3 spells CSASAGNTIYF. Written as DNA, the CDR3 is TGCAGTGCGAGTGCGGGAAACACCATATATTTT.

This sequence joins TRBV10-1 and TRBJ1-1; D gene ambiguous. Germline V gene data show CDR1 as WNHNN and CDR2 as SYGVQD (reference sequence). CDR3 length: 15 amino acids. The germline V and J ends were trimmed by 2 bases and 1 base, with 11 bases remaining between them. CDR3 bases: TGCGCCAGCAGTGAGCTTTCTTCGGGGAACACTGAAGCTTTCTTT. It is translated as CASSELSSGNTEAFF.

The chain carries TRBV27 and TRBJ1-6, with D maybe TRBD1 (6 bases). Germline values: CDR1 MNHEY, CDR2 SMNVEV (reference sequence). This CDR3 region has 15 residues. V lost 3 bases to trimming and J lost 5 bases, with 11 bases between them. CDR3 sequence reads: CASSFRQANNSPLHF. As DNA, the CDR3 is TGTGCCAGCAGTTTCCGACAGGCAAATAATTCACCCCTCCACTTT.

CDR3 bases: TGTGCCAGCAGTCCCGTAAGCTGGACAGGGGAAGCCTACGAGCAGTACTTC. This codes for CASSPVSWTGEAYEQYF. J is TRBJ2-7 and V is TRBV28, with 9 bases that match TRBD1. The V gene end was trimmed by 5 bases and the J gene end by 2 bases; junction bases not matched to a gene: 13. The CDR3 spans 17 residues. Germline assignment: CDR1 MDHEN and CDR2 SYDVKM.

CDR3 nucleotide sequence: TGTGCCAGCAGCCACACTCTCCTGGGGGCCACTAATGAAAAACTGTTTTTT. Protein: CASSHTLLGATNEKLFF. The chain uses TRBV5-6 and TRBJ1-4; D is perhaps TRBD1 (6 bases). This CDR3 spans 17 amino acids. V dropped 4 bases and J dropped 2 bases, with 18 bases sitting between them. Germline V gene lookup returns CDR1 SGHDT and CDR2 YYEEEE.

The CDR3 loop reads CASTEASGSSREQFF. The CDR3 region has the DNA TGTGCCAGTACAGAGGCTAGCGGGAGCTCAAGGGAGCAGTTCTTC. The chain combines TRBV28 with TRBJ2-1; TRBD2 agrees at 10 bases. CDR3 length equals 15 residues. The germline CDR1 and CDR2 sequences are MDHEN and SYDVKM. V lost 9 bases, J lost 10 bases, and 15 bases stayed unmatched. The complete variable domain, with remaining parts taken from reference TRBV28 and TRBJ2-1, reads DVKVTQSSRYLVKRTGEKVFLECVQDMDHENMFWYRQDPGLGLRLIYFSYDVKMKEKGDIPEGYSVSREKKERFSLILESASTNQTSMYLCASTEASGSSREQFFGPGTRLTVL.

In its sample, this clone was seen a few times. V is TRBV28 and J is TRBJ1-2; D is undetermined. V lost 3 bases to trimming and J lost 4 bases, with 12 bases between them. CDR1 and CDR2 from the germline V gene are MDHEN and SYDVKM. The CDR3 is 14 amino acids. This CDR3 is CASSFSSRGYGYTF. CDR3 DNA sequence: TGTGCCAGCAGTTTTAGCTCCCGGGGCTATGGCTACACCTTC.

This chain links TRBV7-3 with TRBJ2-7, with 7 bases lining up with TRBD1. The J segment lost 6 bases and the V segment lost 2 bases, leaving 7 bases of the junction unmatched. CDR1 is SGHTA, CDR2 FQGTGA, per germline. The CDR3 consists of 14 residues. The CDR3 DNA is TGTGCCAGCAGCTTAGGGACAGCACCCTCCGAGCAGTACTTC. Amino acid sequence: CASSLGTAPSEQYF.

This sequence joins TRBV5-1 and TRBJ2-3; the match to TRBD2 covers 8 bases. The CDR3 runs to 16 residues. Germline CDR1 reads SGHRS; CDR2 reads YFSETQ. The V segment lost 5 bases and the J segment 4 bases; nucleotides outside the gene matches: 12. CDR3 region: CASRYRYAGGSDTQYF. In DNA form, the CDR3 reads TGCGCCAGCAGGTACCGGTACGCGGGAGGATCAGATACGCAGTATTTT.

The chain recombines TRBV6-5 with TRBJ2-1, with a tentative D call TRBD2 (6 bases). Germline CDR1 MNHEY, CDR2 SVGAGI. The V gene lost 6 bases and the J gene lost 6 bases, with 12 bases spanning the gap. CDR3 length: 13 residues. This chain's CDR3 is CASRGGVGNEQFF. The CDR3 DNA sequence: TGTGCCAGCAGGGGGGGAGTAGGCAATGAGCAGTTCTTC.

The chain employs TRBV28 and TRBJ2-5, with D possibly TRBD2 on 5 matching bases. V was clipped by 8 bases and J by 5 bases, with 15 bases between them. The CDR3 is 13 amino acids. The germline V gene encodes CDR1 MDHEN and CDR2 SYDVKM. CDR3 in DNA: TGTGCCAGCGGTATAACTAGTTTGGAGACCCAGTACTTC. Translation gives CASGITSLETQYF.

The chain employs TRBV25-1 and TRBJ2-1; D unclear. Trimming left V 7 bases short and J 0 bases short, with 10 bases between. Germline V gene data show CDR1 as MGHDK and CDR2 as SYGVNS. This CDR3 comprises 14 residues. The CDR3 reads CASKSARSYNEQFF. The CDR3 DNA follows: TGTGCCAGCAAAAGCGCCCGCTCCTACAATGAGCAGTTCTTC. The whole variable domain, filled in from reference TRBV25-1 and TRBJ2-1, reads EADIYQTPRYLVIGTGKKITLECSQTMGHDKMYWYQQDPGMELHLIHYSYGVNSTEKGDLSSESTVSRIRTEHFPLTLESARPSHTSQYLCASKSARSYNEQFFGPGTRLTVL.

This sequence joins TRBV4-1 and TRBJ1-3; 7 nucleotides match TRBD1. J lost 0 bases, V lost 3 bases, and 5 bases had no gene match. Germline assignment: CDR1 MGHRA and CDR2 YSYEKL. The CDR3 totals 16 residues. The chain's CDR3 is CASSQTDRNSGNTIYF. In DNA form, the CDR3 reads TGCGCCAGCAGCCAGACGGACAGGAACTCTGGAAACACCATATATTTT.

The V and J genes are TRBV5-4 and TRBJ2-2; 7 nucleotides match TRBD1. Germline-derived CDR1 and CDR2 are SGHNT and YYREEE (reference sequence). V lost 3 bases to trimming and J lost 6 bases; unmatched junction nucleotides: 2. This CDR3 has 13 amino acids. The CDR3 DNA follows: TGTGCCAGCAGCTCCGGACAGGCCGGGGAGCTGTTTTTT. This codes for CASSSGQAGELFF.

The chain carries TRBV4-3 and TRBJ2-1, with TRBD1 identical over 8 bases. The V gene's germline CDR1 is LGHNA and CDR2 YSLEER. V gave up 4 bases and J gave up 8 bases; unmatched junction bases: 7. The CDR3 is 14 residues long. The DNA for the CDR3 is TGCGCCAGCAGCCCGGGACAGGATCCCGATGAGCAGTTCTTC. It codes for CASSPGQDPDEQFF.

In the case of this clone: The sample has other DNA sequences that encode this CDR3 too. The V call is TRBV5-1, the J call TRBJ1-6; the D gene is possibly TRBD1 (6 bases). The CDR3 spans 15 residues. Deletions cut 0 bases from V and 5 bases from J, with 9 bases between. Germline CDR1 and CDR2: SGHRS and YFSETQ. DNA for the CDR3: TGCGCCAGCAGCTTGGTTCCAGGGGATAATTCACCCCTCCACTTT. It codes for CASSLVPGDNSPLHF.